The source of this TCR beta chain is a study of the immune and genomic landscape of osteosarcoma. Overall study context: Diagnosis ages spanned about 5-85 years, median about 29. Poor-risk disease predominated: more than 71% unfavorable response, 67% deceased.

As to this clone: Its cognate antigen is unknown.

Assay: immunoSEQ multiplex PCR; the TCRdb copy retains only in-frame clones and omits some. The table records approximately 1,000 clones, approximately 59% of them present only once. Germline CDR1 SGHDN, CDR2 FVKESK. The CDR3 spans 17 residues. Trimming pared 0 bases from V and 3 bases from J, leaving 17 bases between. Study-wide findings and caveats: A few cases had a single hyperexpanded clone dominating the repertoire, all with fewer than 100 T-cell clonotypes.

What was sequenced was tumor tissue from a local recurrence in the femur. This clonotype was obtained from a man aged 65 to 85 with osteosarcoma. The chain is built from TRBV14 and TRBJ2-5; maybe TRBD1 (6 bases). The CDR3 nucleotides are TGTGCCAGCAGCCAAGATCGGTTCCGGGACACCAAAGAGACCCAGTACTTC. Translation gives CASSQDRFRDTKETQYF.